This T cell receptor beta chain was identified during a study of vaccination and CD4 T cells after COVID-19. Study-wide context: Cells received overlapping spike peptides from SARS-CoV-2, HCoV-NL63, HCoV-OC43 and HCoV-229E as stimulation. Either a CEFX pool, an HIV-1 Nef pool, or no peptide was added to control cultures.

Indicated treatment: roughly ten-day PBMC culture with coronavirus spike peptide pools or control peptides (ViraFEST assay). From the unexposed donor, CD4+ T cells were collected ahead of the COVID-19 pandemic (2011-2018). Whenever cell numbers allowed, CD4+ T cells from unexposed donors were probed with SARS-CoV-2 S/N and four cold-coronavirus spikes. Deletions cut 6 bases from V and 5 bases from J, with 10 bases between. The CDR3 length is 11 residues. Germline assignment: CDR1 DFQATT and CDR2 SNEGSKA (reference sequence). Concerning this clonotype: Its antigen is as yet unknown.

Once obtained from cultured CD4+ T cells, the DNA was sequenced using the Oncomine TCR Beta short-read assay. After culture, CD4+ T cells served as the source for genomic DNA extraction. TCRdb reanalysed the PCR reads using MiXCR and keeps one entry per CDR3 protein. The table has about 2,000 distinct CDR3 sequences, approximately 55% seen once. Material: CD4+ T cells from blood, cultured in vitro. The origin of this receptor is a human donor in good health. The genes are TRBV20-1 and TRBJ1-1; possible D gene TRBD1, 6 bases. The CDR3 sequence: CSARGRTEAFF. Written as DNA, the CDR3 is TGCAGTGCCAGGGGACGGACTGAAGCTTTCTTT.